The 12 T cell receptor beta chains given below trace back to one sample, sequenced in a study of lymphopenia after photon versus proton radiotherapy. Sequenced by immunoSEQ multiplex PCR; TCRdb stores in-frame clones only, minus some. The data contain 150,000 to 200,000 clones, roughly nine tenths of them singletons. The sequenced sample was peripheral blood, obtained from a patient treated with photon-based radiotherapy. These receptors came from a man aged 50-59 years with gastric cancer.

The rearrangement links TRBV15 to TRBJ2-7, with D unclear. The V end was cut by 8 bases, the J end by 6 bases, with 17 bases between. From germline, CDR1 is LNHNV and CDR2 YYDKDF (reference sequence). The CDR3 runs 13 residues. The CDR3 sequence is CATGGFYRSEQYF. DNA for the CDR3: TGTGCCACCGGCGGATTTTATCGTTCCGAGCAGTACTTC.

V and J are TRBV4-3 and TRBJ2-2, with unresolved D. Germline-derived CDR1 and CDR2 are LGHNA and YSLEER. The CDR3 has 17 amino acids. Trimming shortened V by 0 bases and J by 5 bases, and 16 bases separated the two germline ends. CDR3 coding DNA: TGCGCCAGCAGCCAAGATCCCGGGTCTCCCGGAACCGGGGAGCTGTTTTTT. Its translation: CASSQDPGSPGTGELFF.

This clone has just one count. The chain couples TRBV7-9 to TRBJ2-7, with 7 bases matching TRBD1. This CDR3 has 14 residues. Trimming cost V 5 bases and J 0 bases; bases outside gene matches: 4. The germline V gene has CDR1 SEHNR and CDR2 FQNEAQ (reference sequence). CDR3 sequence: CASSQTGPSYEQYF. The CDR3 DNA reads TGTGCCAGCAGCCAGACAGGGCCCTCCTACGAGCAGTACTTC.

The chain couples TRBV30 to TRBJ2-2; D remains ambiguous. CDR3 length: 11 amino acids. V lost 2 bases and J lost 5, with 3 bases in between. Germline V gene lookup returns CDR1 GTSNPN and CDR2 SVGIG (reference sequence). CDR3 coding DNA: TGTGCCTGGAGTTTAACCGGGGAGCTGTTTTTT. This sequence encodes CAWSLTGELFF. Full variable domain (remainder filled in from reference TRBV30 and TRBJ2-2): SQTIHQWPATLVQPVGSPLSLECTVEGTSNPNLYWYRQAAGRGLQLLFYSVGIGQISSEVPQNLSASRPQDRQFILSSKKLLLSDSGFYLCAWSLTGELFFGEGSRLTVL.

This clone is a singleton in its sample. The CDR3 here is CASRPSGSNEQFF. CDR3 nucleotide sequence: TGTGCCAGCAGGCCTAGTGGTTCGAATGAGCAGTTCTTC. This sequence joins TRBV11-3 and TRBJ2-1, with D hard to call. This CDR3 contains 13 residues. The germline gives CDR1 SGHNT, CDR2 YENEEA. Trimming stripped 6 bases from V and 7 bases from J, with 13 bases between.

The rearrangement links TRBV18 to TRBJ2-3; no reliable D call. Per germline, CDR1 KGHSH and CDR2 LQKENI. The ends were cut back, 5 bases at V and 0 bases at J, with 6 bases in the middle. The CDR3 is 13 residues long. This chain's CDR3 is CASSAPSTDTQYF. The CDR3, as DNA: TGTGCCAGCTCAGCCCCTAGCACAGATACGCAGTATTTT.

The gene calls are TRBV19 and TRBJ1-5, with D perhaps TRBD1 (5 bases). The CDR3 totals 17 residues. The V end lost 5 bases, the J end lost 0 bases, and 17 bases lay between the germline ends. Germline lookup yields CDR1 LNHDA and CDR2 SQIVND (reference sequence). CDR3 in amino acids: CASSGTAGPSSNQPQHF. In DNA form, the CDR3 reads TGTGCCAGTAGTGGGACGGCTGGACCAAGTAGCAATCAGCCCCAGCATTTT.

The chain is built from TRBV29-1 and TRBJ2-7; no reliable D call. This CDR3 comprises 12 residues. V was cut by 7 bases and J by 0 bases, with 10 bases left in between. CDR1 and CDR2 (germline): SQVTM, ANQGSEA. The CDR3 bases are TGCAGCGCTAGGCTCCTCTCCTACGAGCAGTACTTC. Translation: CSARLLSYEQYF.

CDR3 in amino acids: CASSLVLPNRNEKLFF. The CDR3 DNA is TGTGCCAGCAGCTTAGTTTTGCCGAACAGGAATGAAAAACTGTTTTTT. The chain has TRBV5-5 and TRBJ1-4; D may be TRBD1 (5 bases). The V end was cut by 2 bases, the J end by 5 bases, with 16 bases between. The CDR3 totals 16 residues. The germline CDR1 and CDR2 sequences are SGHKS and YYEKEE (reference sequence). The full variable domain, its missing parts supplied by reference TRBV5-5 and TRBJ1-4, is DAGVTQSPTHLIKTRGQQVTLRCSPISGHKSVSWYQQVLGQGPQFIFQYYEKEERGRGNFPDRFSARQFPNYSSELNVNALLLGDSALYLCASSLVLPNRNEKLFFGSGTQLSVL.

The chain couples TRBV12-5 to TRBJ1-1; D not resolved. V was shortened by 8 bases and J by 0 bases, with 10 bases between the two germline ends. This CDR3 comprises 13 residues. Per germline, CDR1 LGHNT and CDR2 FRNRAP. CDR3: CASSIQMNTEAFF. The CDR3 coding sequence is TGTGCTAGTAGTATACAGATGAACACTGAAGCTTTCTTT.

The chain is built from TRBV12-5 and TRBJ2-2, with unresolved D. Between the trimmed V and J ends, which lost 1 base and 7 bases, there was a span of 4 bases. Germline V gives CDR1 LGHNT, CDR2 FRNRAP. The CDR3 totals 12 residues. CDR3 amino acids: CASGLAFGELFF. CDR3 DNA sequence: TGTGCTAGTGGTTTGGCCTTCGGGGAGCTGTTTTTT.

The V and J genes are TRBV28 and TRBJ2-2; D unclear. The CDR3 spans 15 residues. Germline V gene data show CDR1 as MDHEN and CDR2 as SYDVKM. V lost 3 bases to trimming and J lost 6 bases, with 14 bases between them. The CDR3 sequence: CASSLSATASGELFF. Written as DNA, the CDR3 is TGTGCCAGCAGTTTGAGTGCCACAGCCTCCGGGGAGCTGTTTTTT. Filled out from reference TRBV28 and TRBJ2-2, the complete variable domain reads DVKVTQSSRYLVKRTGEKVFLECVQDMDHENMFWYRQDPGLGLRLIYFSYDVKMKEKGDIPEGYSVSREKKERFSLILESASTNQTSMYLCASSLSATASGELFFGEGSRLTVL.